This passage covers 25 T cell receptor beta chains from one sample sequenced in a study of blood T cell repertoires in COVID-19. Produced via immunoSEQ multiplex PCR; TCRdb's table is partial and in-frame only. Of hundreds of thousands of clones in the sample, more than 65% are singletons; the top ten hold 7.5% to 9%. Material for sequencing was peripheral blood. These receptors all stem from a woman at least 80 years old with acute or convalescent COVID-19.

The rearrangement joins TRBV9 to TRBJ1-2; D unclear. Trimming took 1 base from V and 4 from J, leaving 17 bases between them. CDR3 length: 16 amino acids. Per the germline V gene, CDR1 is SGDLS and CDR2 is YYNGEE. The CDR3, as DNA: TGTGCCAGCAGCGTAACAGCACGGGAGGTATCCTATGGCTACACCTTC. It specifies CASSVTAREVSYGYTF.

This chain links TRBV4-1 with TRBJ2-3; TRBD1 matches 9 bases. The CDR3 extends over 16 amino acids. CDR1 MGHRA and CDR2 YSYEKL come from the germline V gene. V lost 4 bases, J lost 6 bases, and 11 bases stayed unmatched. The CDR3 nucleotides read TGCGCCAGCAGCCGAGTAGGGACAGGGCCGCAGGATACGCAGTATTTT. Translated, it gives CASSRVGTGPQDTQYF.

The V and J genes are TRBV11-2 and TRBJ1-3; no firm D call. The CDR3 has 13 amino acids. Trimming removed 0 bases at V and 7 bases at J, with 7 bases between. Germline CDR1 reads SGHAT; CDR2 reads FQNNGV. The CDR3 loop is CASSLEAANTIYF. In DNA form, the CDR3 reads TGTGCCAGCAGCTTAGAGGCGGCTAACACCATATATTTT.

Worth noting for this clone: One end of the junction fails to match germline, which may point to a read error. The chain joins TRBV25-1 to TRBJ2-5; 10 bases agree with TRBD2. The CDR3 has 15 amino acids. The germline gives CDR1 MGHDK, CDR2 SYGVNS. CDR3 DNA: TGTGCCAGCAGTGATCCATACGAGGCTAGCGGGGGACGTCACTTC. This codes for CASSDPYEASGGRHF.

The chain carries TRBV5-6 and TRBJ2-7, with 10 bases identical to TRBD2. The germline CDR1 and CDR2 sequences are SGHDT and YYEEEE. The CDR3 has 15 residues. V shed 4 bases, J shed 4 bases, and the junction held 8 bases outside the gene matches. As DNA, the CDR3 is TGTGCCAGCAGCCCATTAGCGGGAGGCGGTTACGAGCAGTACTTC. Its translation is CASSPLAGGGYEQYF. Full variable domain (outside the CDR3, taken from reference TRBV5-6 and TRBJ2-7): DAGVTQSPTHLIKTRGQQVTLRCSPKSGHDTVSWYQQALGQGPQFIFQYYEEEERQRGNFPDRFSGHQFPNYSSELNVNALLLGDSALYLCASSPLAGGGYEQYFGPGTRLTVT.

CDR3 DNA: TGTGCCAGCAAGGCGGCGGGAGGGCCCTATGAGCAGTTCTTC. This codes for CASKAAGGPYEQFF. The chain couples TRBV7-3 to TRBJ2-1; the match to TRBD2 covers 9 bases. The trim removed 7 bases at V and 8 bases at J, leaving 9 bases unmatched. This CDR3 has 14 residues. Germline lookup yields CDR1 SGHTA and CDR2 FQGTGA.

This CDR3 is CASSGIWTGPSYEQYF. The CDR3 nucleotides read TGTGCCAGCAGTGGGATTTGGACAGGCCCATCCTACGAGCAGTACTTC. V usage is TRBV6-1 and J usage is TRBJ2-7, with TRBD1 identical over 7 bases. CDR3 length equals 16 residues. Germline trimming cut 4 bases from V and 1 base from J; bases unmatched to any gene: 10. Germline loops: CDR1 MNHNS, CDR2 SASEGT.

V and J are TRBV2 and TRBJ2-7; 7 bases fit TRBD1. V gave up 7 bases and J gave up 4 bases; unmatched junction bases: 10. This CDR3 spans 14 amino acids. CDR1 SNHLY and CDR2 FYNNEI come from the germline V gene. The CDR3, as DNA: TGTGCCAGCACCGAACCCGGGACAGCTTACGAGCAGTACTTC. This translates into CASTEPGTAYEQYF.

This clone is a singleton in its sample. This chain uses TRBV5-1 with TRBJ1-4, with TRBD1 matching 8 bases. J lost 5 bases, V lost 0 bases, and 6 bases had no gene match. This CDR3 contains 16 residues. Germline V gives CDR1 SGHRS, CDR2 YFSETQ. CDR3 amino acids: CASSLDGTGRNEKLFF. CDR3 sequence (DNA): TGCGCCAGCAGCTTGGACGGGACAGGTCGAAATGAAAAACTGTTTTTT.

This clone was seen a few times. The chain links TRBV6-5 to TRBJ1-2; 8 bases align to TRBD1. V gave up 11 bases and J gave up 2 bases; unmatched junction bases: 7. CDR1 and CDR2 from the germline V gene are MNHEY and SVGAGI. CDR3 length: 13 residues. CDR3 protein: CAGQDRVNYGYTF. CDR3 nucleotide sequence: TGTGCCGGACAGGACAGGGTGAACTATGGCTACACCTTC.

This chain uses TRBV18 with TRBJ1-3; perhaps TRBD1 as D (5 bases). Germline-derived CDR1 and CDR2 are KGHSH and LQKENI. This CDR3 has 15 residues. Trimming stripped 0 bases from V and 2 bases from J, with 8 bases between. The CDR3 loop is CASSPPSGTGNTIYF. DNA of the CDR3: TGTGCCAGCTCACCACCGTCAGGGACTGGAAACACCATATATTTT.

This clone turned up a few times. The genes are TRBV2 and TRBJ1-5; D remains unclear. V dropped 4 bases and J dropped 6 bases, with 19 bases sitting between them. The germline gives CDR1 SNHLY, CDR2 FYNNEI. CDR3 length equals 16 residues. CDR3 in DNA: TGTGCCAGCAGTGTTTATCGGCAGAGTTCGGGTCAGCCCCAGCATTTT. Its translation: CASSVYRQSSGQPQHF. The complete variable domain, with remaining parts taken from reference TRBV2 and TRBJ1-5, reads EPEVTQTPSHQVTQMGQEVILRCVPISNHLYFYWYRQILGQKVEFLVSFYNNEISEKSEIFDDQFSVERPDGSNFTLKIRSTKLEDSAMYFCASSVYRQSSGQPQHFGDGTRLSIL.

The chain couples TRBV5-1 to TRBJ2-3, with D possibly TRBD2 on 6 matching bases. The germline CDR1 and CDR2 sequences are SGHRS and YFSETQ. The CDR3 contains 15 residues. Deletions cut 4 bases from V and 4 bases from J, with 16 bases between. The CDR3 sequence is CASSHGSRRADTQYF. The CDR3 DNA reads TGCGCCAGCAGCCATGGGAGTAGGAGGGCAGATACGCAGTATTTT.

For this clone: Other DNA sequences in the sample encode the same CDR3. CDR3: CASSSAGTANYGYTF. CDR3 DNA sequence: TGTGCCAGCAGCTCGGCCGGGACAGCCAACTATGGCTACACCTTC. V usage is TRBV7-9 and J usage is TRBJ1-2; 7 bases fit TRBD1. The ends lost 4 bases at V and 2 bases at J; junction bases unmatched: 7. The CDR3 contains 15 residues. CDR1 and CDR2 from the germline V gene are SEHNR and FQNEAQ (reference sequence).

A note on this clone: The sample has other DNA sequences that encode this CDR3 too. The chain recombines TRBV18 with TRBJ1-6; 9 bases agree with TRBD1. The CDR3 has 14 residues. V lost 3 bases to trimming and J lost 9 bases; unmatched junction nucleotides: 3. In germline, CDR1 is KGHSH, CDR2 LQKENI. This chain's CDR3 is CASSPGQGRSPLHF. The DNA of the CDR3 is TGTGCCAGCTCACCCGGACAGGGGCGTTCACCCCTCCACTTT.

The chain has TRBV4-1 and TRBJ1-3; D remains ambiguous. The CDR3 extends over 21 amino acids. The V and J ends lost 0 bases and 0 bases respectively, with 24 bases between them. Looked up from germline, CDR1 is MGHRA and CDR2 is YSYEKL. As DNA, the CDR3 is TGCGCCAGCAGCCAAGATATTAGACCCGGGAATCACCTCCGCTCTGGAAACACCATATATTTT. Translation: CASSQDIRPGNHLRSGNTIYF.

The rearrangement links TRBV6-2 or TRBV6-3 to TRBJ2-2; D perhaps matches TRBD1 (5 bases). The germline V and J ends were trimmed by 2 bases and 6 bases, with 16 bases remaining between them. The germline gives CDR1 MNHEY, CDR2 SVGEGT. The CDR3 loop spans 16 amino acids. The CDR3 loop is CASSYAPAGSAGELFF. As DNA, the CDR3 is TGTGCCAGCAGTTACGCCCCGGCAGGGTCAGCCGGGGAGCTGTTTTTT.

The chain couples TRBV4-2 to TRBJ1-2; D possibly corresponds to TRBD1 (5 bases). The CDR3 totals 14 residues. Trimming cost V 0 bases and J 6 bases, with 11 bases left between them. CDR1 and CDR2 from the germline V gene are LGHNA and YNFKEQ. CDR3: CASSQDTGGDGYTF. In DNA form, the CDR3 reads TGTGCCAGCAGCCAAGATACGGGGGGGGATGGCTACACCTTC.

The chain links TRBV6-4 to TRBJ1-4; D may be TRBD1 (6 bases). Trimming left V 11 bases short and J 6 bases short, with 19 bases between. CDR1 MRHNA and CDR2 SNTAGT come from the germline V gene. This CDR3 is built from 14 residues. The CDR3 DNA is TGTGCCGCGGAACCGGGACAAACAGATGAAAAACTGTTTTTT. It specifies CAAEPGQTDEKLFF.

The chain is built from TRBV19 and TRBJ1-1; 8 bases line up with TRBD1. The CDR3 is 17 amino acids. Germline V CDR1 and CDR2: LNHDA, SQIVND (reference sequence). V was clipped by 0 bases and J by 0 bases; unmatched bases: 6. In DNA, the CDR3 is TGTGCCAGTAGTATAGATTTGGCAGGGGGCATGAACACTGAAGCTTTCTTT. It encodes CASSIDLAGGMNTEAFF.

The chain joins TRBV6-1 to TRBJ2-7; D unclear. CDR1 and CDR2 (germline): MNHNS, SASEGT. The CDR3 contains 12 residues. Trimming took off 1 base at V and 9 bases at J, with 10 bases between the two ends. CDR3 in amino acids: CASSEDVAGQYF. The CDR3 bases are TGTGCCAGCAGTGAAGATGTGGCAGGGCAGTACTTC.

The V and J genes are TRBV5-1 and TRBJ1-5, with TRBD1 identical over 7 bases. This CDR3 is built from 15 residues. CDR1 is SGHRS, CDR2 YFSETQ, per germline. V lost 1 base and J lost 4; bases outside the gene matches: 5. The CDR3 spells CASSLSGQNNQPQHF. DNA for the CDR3: TGCGCCAGCAGCTTGTCGGGACAGAATAATCAGCCCCAGCATTTT.

The chain combines TRBV4-1 with TRBJ1-1; no firm D call. Germline lookup yields CDR1 MGHRA and CDR2 YSYEKL. V was clipped by 4 bases and J by 1 base, with 16 bases between them. CDR3 length: 16 residues. CDR3 coding DNA: TGCGCCAGCAGCCGCCTACCGGTCTTTTCGAACACTGAAGCTTTCTTT. Its translation is CASSRLPVFSNTEAFF.

This clone was seen only once. V usage is TRBV12-3 or TRBV12-4 and J usage is TRBJ1-4; TRBD1 matches 9 bases. After removal of 7 bases from V and 4 bases from J, the junction contained 1 base not matched to a gene. The CDR3 covers 13 residues. Here the CDR3 DNA reads TGTGCCAGCACGGGACAGGGTAATGAAAAACTGTTTTTT. Translation: CASTGQGNEKLFF.

The chain links TRBV18 to TRBJ1-6; weak D call: TRBD1 (6 bases). This CDR3 region has 13 residues. Germline CDR1 is KGHSH and CDR2 is LQKENI. With 4 bases removed from V and 8 bases from J, the gap between germline ends came to 9 bases. Here the CDR3 reads CASSQPGDSPLHF. The DNA of the CDR3 is TGTGCCAGCTCACAACCAGGGGATTCACCCCTCCACTTT.